This TCR beta chain comes out of a study of response to subunit inactivated influenza vaccine. TCRdb called the RT-PCR reads again in MiXCR, with one record for every CDR3 protein. The table has around 580,000 distinct CDR3 sequences, roughly 10% seen once; the top ten hold roughly 10%. CDR1 is SGDLS and CDR2 is YYNGEE in the germline V gene. CDR3 length equals 13 residues. The V end lost 4 bases, the J end lost 7 bases, and 11 bases lay between the germline ends. This clonotype has just a few counts. This chain connects TRBV9 to TRBJ2-2; D is unclear. Source: PBMCs from blood, taken on the day of vaccination. The clonotype comes from a man in his forties or fifties who received an inactivated influenza vaccine. The CDR3 reads CASSLERGGELFF. CDR3 nucleotide sequence: TGTGCCAGCAGCCTCGAGCGTGGCGGGGAGCTGTTTTTT.